These T cell receptor beta chains were read from a single sample in a study of blood T cell repertoires in COVID-19. The protocol was immunoSEQ multiplex PCR, while the TCRdb copy is restricted to in-frame clones and leaves out a portion. The table records some 200,000 clones, almost 85% of them present only once. The source material was peripheral blood. The receptors shown here come from a woman in her 70s with COVID-19, enrolled during active disease. The CDR3 runs from the conserved cysteine through the conserved F or W. Fields, in order: J gene, clone size, V gene, D gene, CDR3 protein, CDR3 DNA. D genes are given only for firm matches. Only part of the rows carry a size: once, few, many, or a class if the clone is expanded.

j_gene: TRBJ1-1; abundance: NA; v_gene: TRBV20-1; d_gene: TRBD1; CDR3aa: CSARGDSEAFF; CDR3nt: TGCAGTGCTAGAGGGGACAGTGAAGCTTTCTTT
j_gene: TRBJ1-3; abundance: once; v_gene: TRBV4-1; d_gene: NA; CDR3aa: CASSQHHRVRNTIYF; CDR3nt: TGCGCCAGCAGCCAACATCACAGGGTTCGAAACACCATATATTTT
j_gene: TRBJ2-3; abundance: NA; v_gene: TRBV6-2/TRBV6-3; d_gene: TRBD1; CDR3aa: CASSQTGSPLTQYF; CDR3nt: TGTGCCAGCAGCCAGACAGGGTCTCCCTTAACGCAGTATTTT
j_gene: TRBJ1-2; abundance: NA; v_gene: TRBV18; d_gene: NA; CDR3aa: CASSHEGEGGYTF; CDR3nt: TGTGCCAGCTCACATGAAGGGGAGGGAGGCTACACCTTC
j_gene: TRBJ1-2; abundance: few; v_gene: TRBV4-1; d_gene: NA; CDR3aa: CASSQNMIGGYGYTF; CDR3nt: TGCGCCAGCAGCCAGAACATGATAGGGGGCTATGGCTACACCTTC
j_gene: TRBJ2-2; abundance: NA; v_gene: TRBV7-9; d_gene: TRBD2; CDR3aa: CASSPTSDNTGELFF; CDR3nt: TGTGCCAGCAGCCCGACTAGCGATAACACCGGGGAGCTGTTTTTT
j_gene: TRBJ1-6; abundance: NA; v_gene: TRBV14; d_gene: NA; CDR3aa: CASSPQEGGNSPLHF; CDR3nt: TGTGCCAGCAGCCCCCAGGAGGGCGGGAATTCACCCCTCCACTTT
j_gene: TRBJ1-5; abundance: NA; v_gene: TRBV24-1; d_gene: NA; CDR3aa: CATSDHRGNQPQHF; CDR3nt: TGTGCCACCAGTGACCACAGGGGCAATCAGCCCCAGCATTTT
j_gene: TRBJ1-5; abundance: few; v_gene: TRBV19; d_gene: NA; CDR3aa: CASRGVQGNQPQHF; CDR3nt: TGTGCCAGTAGGGGGGTACAGGGAAATCAGCCCCAGCATTTT
j_gene: TRBJ1-6; abundance: NA; v_gene: TRBV19; d_gene: TRBD1; CDR3aa: CASSIDRELSNSPLHF; CDR3nt: TGTGCCAGTAGTATCGACAGGGAGTTAAGTAATTCACCCCTCCACTTT
j_gene: TRBJ2-7; abundance: NA; v_gene: TRBV11-2; d_gene: NA; CDR3aa: CASSLLSGVGSYEQYF; CDR3nt: TGTGCCAGCAGCTTATTGTCGGGAGTTGGCTCCTACGAGCAGTACTTC